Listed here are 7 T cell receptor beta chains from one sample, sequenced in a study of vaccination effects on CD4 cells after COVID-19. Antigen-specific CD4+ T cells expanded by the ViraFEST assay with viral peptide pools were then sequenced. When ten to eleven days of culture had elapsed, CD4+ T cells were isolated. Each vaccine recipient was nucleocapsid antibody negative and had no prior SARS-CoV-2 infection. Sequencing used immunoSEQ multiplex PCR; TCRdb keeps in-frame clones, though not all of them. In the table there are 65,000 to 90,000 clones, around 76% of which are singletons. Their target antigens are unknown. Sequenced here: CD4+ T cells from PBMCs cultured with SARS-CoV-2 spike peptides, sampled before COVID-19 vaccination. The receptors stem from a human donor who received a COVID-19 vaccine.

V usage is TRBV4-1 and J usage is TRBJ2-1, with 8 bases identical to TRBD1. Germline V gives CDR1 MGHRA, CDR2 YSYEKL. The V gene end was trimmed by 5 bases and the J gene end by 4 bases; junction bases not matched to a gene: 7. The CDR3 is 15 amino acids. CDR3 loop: CASSVQGAGYNEQFF. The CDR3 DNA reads TGCGCCAGCAGCGTGCAGGGGGCTGGATACAATGAGCAGTTCTTC.

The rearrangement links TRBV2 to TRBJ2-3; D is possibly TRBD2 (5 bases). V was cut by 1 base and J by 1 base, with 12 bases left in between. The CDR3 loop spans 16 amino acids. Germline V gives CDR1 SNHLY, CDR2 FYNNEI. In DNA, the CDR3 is TGTGCCAGCAGTGAAGAAGAGGGCCCTCGCACAGATACGCAGTATTTT. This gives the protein CASSEEEGPRTDTQYF.

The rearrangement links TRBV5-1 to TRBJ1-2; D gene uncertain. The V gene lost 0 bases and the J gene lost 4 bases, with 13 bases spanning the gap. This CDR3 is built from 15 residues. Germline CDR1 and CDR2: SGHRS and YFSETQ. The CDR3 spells CASSLVVSSVYGYTF. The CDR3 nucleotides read TGCGCCAGCAGCTTGGTTGTCAGCTCAGTCTATGGCTACACCTTC.

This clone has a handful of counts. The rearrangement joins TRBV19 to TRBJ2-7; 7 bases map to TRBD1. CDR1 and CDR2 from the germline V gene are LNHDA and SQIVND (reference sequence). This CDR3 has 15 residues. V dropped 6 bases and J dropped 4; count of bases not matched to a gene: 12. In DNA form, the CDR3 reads TGTGCCAGTAGCACTGACCGGGACAGCGCTTACGAGCAGTACGTC. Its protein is CASSTDRDSAYEQYV.

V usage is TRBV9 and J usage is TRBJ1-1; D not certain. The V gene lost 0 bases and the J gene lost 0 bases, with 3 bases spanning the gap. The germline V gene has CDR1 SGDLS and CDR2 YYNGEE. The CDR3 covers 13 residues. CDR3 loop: CASSVVMNTEAFF. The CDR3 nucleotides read TGTGCCAGCAGCGTAGTCATGAACACTGAAGCTTTCTTT.

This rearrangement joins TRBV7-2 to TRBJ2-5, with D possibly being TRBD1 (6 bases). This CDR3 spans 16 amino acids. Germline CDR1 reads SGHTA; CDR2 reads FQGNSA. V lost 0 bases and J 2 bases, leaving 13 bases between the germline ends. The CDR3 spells CASSLALWGPQETQYF. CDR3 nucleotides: TGTGCCAGCAGCTTAGCGCTTTGGGGGCCGCAAGAGACCCAGTACTTC.

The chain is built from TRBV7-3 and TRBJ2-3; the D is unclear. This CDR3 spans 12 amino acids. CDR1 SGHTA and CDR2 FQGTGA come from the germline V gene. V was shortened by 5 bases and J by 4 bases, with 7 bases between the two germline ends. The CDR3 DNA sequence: TGTGCCAGCAGCCCCCCCTCAGATACGCAGTATTTT. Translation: CASSPPSDTQYF.